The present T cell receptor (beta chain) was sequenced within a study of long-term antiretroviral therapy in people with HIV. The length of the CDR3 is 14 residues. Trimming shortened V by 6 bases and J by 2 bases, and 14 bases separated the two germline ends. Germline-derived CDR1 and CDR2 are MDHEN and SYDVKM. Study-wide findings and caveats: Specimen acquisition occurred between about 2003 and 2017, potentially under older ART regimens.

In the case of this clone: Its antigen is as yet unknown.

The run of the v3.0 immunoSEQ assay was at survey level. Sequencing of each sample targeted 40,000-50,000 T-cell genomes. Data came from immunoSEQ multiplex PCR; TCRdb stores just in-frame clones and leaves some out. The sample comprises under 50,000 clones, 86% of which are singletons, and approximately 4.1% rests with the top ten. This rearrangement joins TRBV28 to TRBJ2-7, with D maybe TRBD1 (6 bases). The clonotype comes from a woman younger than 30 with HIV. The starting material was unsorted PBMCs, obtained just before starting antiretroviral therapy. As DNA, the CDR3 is TGTGCCAGCAGCCCCGACAGGCCGACCTACGAGCAGTACTTC. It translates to CASSPDRPTYEQYF.